Listed here are 11 T cell receptor beta chains from one sample, sequenced in a study of T cell responses to AZD1222 COVID-19 vaccine. TCRdb keeps only in-frame clones here, not all; method: immunoSEQ multiplex PCR. This table holds roughly 120,000 clones, over 85% found once. The input for sequencing was peripheral blood, taken 28 days after the second AZD1222 dose. All receptors derive from an adult who received the AZD1222 COVID-19 vaccine.

The chain recombines TRBV28 with TRBJ2-5, with 7 positions matching TRBD2. The germline CDR1 and CDR2 sequences are MDHEN and SYDVKM. The CDR3 sequence is 14 residues long. The junction had 8 bases not matched to a gene; V was cut back by 10 bases and J by 0 bases. In DNA, the CDR3 is TGTGCCACCATACCCGGGACTAACCAAGAGACCCAGTACTTC. Translating it yields CATIPGTNQETQYF.

This clone appeared once. V usage is TRBV7-9 and J usage is TRBJ2-3, with D possibly TRBD1 on 6 matching bases. V was trimmed by 1 base and J by 2 bases, leaving 13 bases between them. Per germline, CDR1 SEHNR and CDR2 FQNEAQ (reference sequence). The CDR3 spans 16 residues. CDR3 region: CASSLDRQALTDTQYF. The CDR3 coding sequence is TGTGCCAGCAGCTTAGATCGACAGGCGCTCACAGATACGCAGTATTTT.

The chain carries TRBV11-2 and TRBJ1-2; D is perhaps TRBD1 (6 bases). The CDR3 is 13 residues long. The V end was cut by 1 base, the J end by 3 bases, with 6 bases between. Germline CDR1 SGHAT, CDR2 FQNNGV. CDR3 nucleotides: TGTGCCAGCAGCTTAGGACAGGACTATGGCTACACCTTC. Protein: CASSLGQDYGYTF. The whole variable domain, filled in from reference TRBV11-2 and TRBJ1-2, reads EAGVAQSPRYKIIEKRQSVAFWCNPISGHATLYWYQQILGQGPKLLIQFQNNGVVDDSQLPKDRFSAERLKGVDSTLKIQPAKLEDSAVYLCASSLGQDYGYTFGSGTRLTVV.

V gene TRBV18 combines with J gene TRBJ1-5, with D hard to call. Trimming removed 4 bases at V and 4 bases at J, with 11 bases between. Germline V gene data show CDR1 as KGHSH and CDR2 as LQKENI. The CDR3 has 14 amino acids. The CDR3 loop is CASSLGITNQPQHF. CDR3 DNA sequence: TGTGCCAGCTCACTTGGGATCACTAATCAGCCCCAGCATTTT.

The chain links TRBV5-6 to TRBJ1-2; 7 nucleotides match TRBD1. Trimming removed 1 base from V and 8 bases from J; junction bases left unmatched: 8. Germline V CDR1 and CDR2: SGHDT, YYEEEE. The length of the CDR3 is 14 residues. This CDR3 reads CASSLPSTGHGYTF. CDR3 nucleotide sequence: TGTGCCAGCAGCTTGCCCTCGACAGGGCACGGCTACACCTTC.

This rearrangement joins TRBV6-2 or TRBV6-3 to TRBJ2-4; tentatively, D is TRBD1 (6 bases). The V end was cut by 5 bases, the J end by 1 base, with 15 bases between. This CDR3 has 16 residues. The V gene's germline CDR1 is MNHEY and CDR2 SVGEGT. The CDR3 is CASSHRARLAKNIQYF. The CDR3 coding sequence is TGTGCCAGCAGTCACAGGGCCCGGCTGGCCAAAAACATTCAGTACTTC.

This rearrangement joins TRBV6-6 to TRBJ2-7; D might be TRBD1 (5 bases). The CDR3 has 13 residues. Trimming pared 5 bases from V and 8 bases from J, leaving 16 bases between. Germline V gene data show CDR1 as MNHNY and CDR2 as SVGAGI (reference sequence). This CDR3 is CASSPTGVAQQYF. CDR3 in DNA: TGTGCCAGCAGTCCAACAGGTGTTGCGCAGCAGTACTTC.

The gene calls are TRBV2 and TRBJ2-2; D unclear. The CDR3 runs to 12 residues. CDR1 and CDR2 (germline): SNHLY, FYNNEI. Trimming cost V 5 bases and J 8 bases, with 9 bases left between them. The CDR3 here is CASSSPEGELFF. For the CDR3, the DNA is TGTGCCAGCAGTAGCCCGGAAGGGGAGCTGTTTTTT.

The J gene is TRBJ1-2, the V gene TRBV28, with D possibly being TRBD1 (5 bases). The V end lost 1 base, the J end lost 7 bases, and 16 bases lay between the germline ends. The CDR3 totals 15 residues. Germline CDR1 is MDHEN and CDR2 is SYDVKM. The CDR3 nucleotides read TGTGCCAGCAGTTTATCCCCGACAGATTTACCTGGCTACACCTTC. The encoded protein is CASSLSPTDLPGYTF.

In its sample, this clone was seen once. The J gene is TRBJ2-7, the V gene TRBV7-9; D is ambiguous. V lost 1 base, J lost 3 bases, and 4 bases lay in between. Per germline, CDR1 SEHNR and CDR2 FQNEAQ (reference sequence). The CDR3 is made up of 12 amino acids. As DNA, the CDR3 is TGTGCCAGCAGCTTAGAGGACTACGAGCAGTACTTC. Protein sequence: CASSLEDYEQYF. Drawing the rest from reference TRBV7-9 and TRBJ2-7, the complete variable domain is DTGVSQNPRHKITKRGQNVTFRCDPISEHNRLYWYRQTLGQGPEFLTYFQNEAQLEKSRLLSDRFSAERPKGSFSTLEIQRTEQGDSAMYLCASSLEDYEQYFGPGTRLTVT.

The genes are TRBV27 and TRBJ1-6, with D perhaps matching TRBD1 (6 bases). This CDR3 is 16 amino acids long. V shed 4 bases and J shed 6 bases, with 16 bases lying between them. The germline gives CDR1 MNHEY, CDR2 SMNVEV (reference sequence). CDR3 DNA: TGTGCCAGCAGTTCGGGGGCCGTATCAATTAATTCACCCCTCCACTTT. It translates to CASSSGAVSINSPLHF.